This passage covers 3 T cell receptor beta chains from one sample sequenced in a study of metastatic and nonmetastatic thyroid tumors. With MiXCR, TCRdb called clones anew from the PCR reads. The sample has 26,000 or so clones; 16% are singletons. No patient received treatment before thyroid surgery. Sequencing was carried out using blood. Every receptor here comes from a male donor with papillary thyroid cancer or a benign thyroid nodule (not recorded which). Some clones in this sample may be carry-over from other donors' samples.

In this sample, this clone turned up many times. DNA for the CDR3: TGTGCCATCAGTGAGAGCGACCAAGAGACCCAGTACTTC. It specifies CAISESDQETQYF. The chain employs TRBV10-3 and TRBJ2-5; D is unresolved. The CDR3 length is 13 residues. Per the germline V gene, CDR1 is ENHRY and CDR2 is SYGVKD. Trimming pared 2 bases from V and 0 bases from J, leaving 4 bases between.

This clone was seen repeatedly, ten times or more. The chain joins TRBV14 to TRBJ2-7, with 7 bases lining up with TRBD1. The CDR3 contains 15 residues. Germline-derived CDR1 and CDR2 are SGHDN and FVKESK. V shed 4 bases, J shed 5 bases, and the junction held 11 bases outside the gene matches. CDR3 protein: CASSLATGLGNEQYF. As DNA, the CDR3 is TGTGCCAGCAGCCTAGCGACAGGGCTCGGGAACGAGCAGTACTTC.

This clone was seen at least ten times. V usage is TRBV5-1 and J usage is TRBJ2-6; TRBD2 agrees at 9 bases. The germline V gene encodes CDR1 SGHRS and CDR2 YFSETQ. The trim removed 4 bases at V and 0 bases at J, leaving 8 bases unmatched. This CDR3 has 18 residues. CDR3 protein: CASSRGLARYSGANVLTF. CDR3 bases: TGCGCCAGCAGCCGAGGACTAGCGCGATACTCTGGGGCCAACGTCCTGACTTTC.